One sample yielded the 21 T cell receptor beta chains listed below, sequenced in a study of read filtering for tumor transcriptome and immune sequencing. From roughly 400 ng of RNA, a library with molecular barcoded alpha/delta and beta/gamma adaptors was made. TCRdb re-derived calls from the reads in MiXCR, one entry per CDR3 protein. The sample records approximately 41,000 distinct CDR3 sequences, under 15% being singletons. The material sequenced was a population of CD138-negative cells sorted from bone marrow. All receptors derive from a donor at least 40 years old with multiple myeloma.

Ten or more counts support this clonotype. The chain is built from TRBV7-9 and TRBJ2-7; tentative D call: TRBD1 (6 bases). Germline assignment: CDR1 SEHNR and CDR2 FQNEAQ (reference sequence). The CDR3 covers 13 residues. Trimming left V 0 bases short and J 4 bases short, with 7 bases between. The CDR3 region is CASSLAQGYEQYF. The CDR3 DNA is TGTGCCAGCAGCTTAGCTCAGGGGTACGAGCAGTACTTC.

This clonotype was recorded at least ten times. CDR3 sequence reads: CASSLQSLDVEQFF. DNA for the CDR3: TGTGCCAGCAGTTTACAGTCGCTAGATGTTGAGCAGTTCTTC. This chain connects TRBV27 to TRBJ2-1; D call uncertain. The V gene lost 2 bases and the J gene lost 9 bases, with 14 bases spanning the gap. Germline-derived CDR1 and CDR2 are MNHEY and SMNVEV (reference sequence). This CDR3 has 14 residues.

Note on this clonotype: This likely reflects a read error, since a far larger clone is one base away. CDR3 sequence (DNA): TGTGCCAGCAGTGTAATTGGCGGGAGTTTCTACGATGAGCAGTTCTTC. This sequence encodes CASSVIGGSFYDEQFF. The chain combines TRBV6-2 or TRBV6-3 with TRBJ2-1, with 7 bases fitting TRBD2. The CDR3 sequence is 16 residues long. Germline-derived CDR1 and CDR2 are MNHEY and SVGEGT.

Many counts were recorded for this clonotype. The chain couples TRBV5-1 to TRBJ2-2, with D hard to call. Germline assignment: CDR1 SGHRS and CDR2 YFSETQ. Trimming stripped 0 bases from V and 2 bases from J, with 11 bases between. CDR3 length: 16 residues. The CDR3 region is CASSLDGGTNTGELFF. In DNA, the CDR3 is TGCGCCAGCAGCTTGGACGGCGGAACCAACACCGGGGAGCTGTTTTTT.

The table lists this clonotype with many counts. The chain couples TRBV14 to TRBJ2-3; no clear D gene. The CDR3 has 16 residues. The V gene lost 0 bases and the J gene lost 0 bases, with 10 bases spanning the gap. Germline V gene data show CDR1 as SGHDN and CDR2 as FVKESK. This CDR3 is CASSQEGSLSTDTQYF. As DNA, the CDR3 is TGTGCCAGCAGCCAAGAAGGCAGTCTTAGCACAGATACGCAGTATTTT.

Many counts were recorded for this clonotype. The chain is built from TRBV20-1 and TRBJ2-7; TRBD2 matches 11 bases. The ends lost 1 base at V and 3 bases at J; junction bases unmatched: 5. The germline V gene encodes CDR1 DFQATT and CDR2 SNEGSKA (reference sequence). The CDR3 has 15 amino acids. This CDR3 is CSARAQTSGDYEQYF. CDR3 nucleotide sequence: TGCAGTGCTAGAGCACAGACTAGCGGGGACTACGAGCAGTACTTC.

This clonotype appeared many times. The chain combines TRBV24-1 with TRBJ2-1, with unresolved D. Germline V gene sequence: CDR1 KGHDR, CDR2 SFDVKD. CDR3 length equals 15 residues. V lost 2 bases to trimming and J lost 7 bases, with 14 bases between them. CDR3 sequence: CATSDSISVGNEQFF. The CDR3 bases are TGTGCCACCAGTGATTCGATATCGGTAGGAAATGAGCAGTTCTTC.

This clonotype was recorded at least ten times. This chain links TRBV28 with TRBJ1-2, with unresolved D. The CDR3 is 13 residues long. V was trimmed by 6 bases and J by 8 bases, leaving 16 bases between them. CDR1 and CDR2 (germline): MDHEN, SYDVKM. CDR3 loop: CASSPVSVRGYTF. CDR3 nucleotides: TGTGCCAGCAGCCCCGTTAGCGTTCGGGGCTACACCTTC.

This clonotype showed up many times. A read error may be the cause here, since a much bigger clone is one base away. The gene calls are TRBV20-1 and TRBJ2-1, with 11 bases lining up with TRBD2. The germline V gene has CDR1 DFQATT and CDR2 SNEGSKA (reference sequence). The CDR3 runs 17 residues. CDR3 protein: CSALGLSGRGTYNEQLF. The CDR3 DNA sequence: TGCAGTGCTCTCGGGCTTAGCGGGAGGGGAACCTACAATGAGCAGCTCTTC.

With regard to this clonotype: The junction does not match germline at one end; this may be a read error. V is TRBV5-1 and J is TRBJ2-7; the D call may be TRBD1 or TRBD2 (6 bases each). Germline V CDR1 and CDR2: SGHRS, YFSETQ. The CDR3 has 18 residues. In nucleotides, the CDR3 is TGCGGCAGCAGCTGGGGGGCAACAGGCAACCTGATCCCCTACGAGCAGTACTTC. This gives the protein CGSSWGATGNLIPYEQYF. The full variable domain, in which reference TRBV5-1 and TRBJ2-7 provide the parts outside the CDR3, is KAGVTQTPRYLIKTRGQQVTLSCSPISGHRSVSWYQQTPGQGLQFLFEYFSETQRNKGNFPGRFSGRQFSNSRSEMNVSTLELGDSALYLCGSSWGATGNLIPYEQYFGPGTRLTVT.

This clonotype was counted many times. The chain is built from TRBV24-1 and TRBJ1-2; 10 nucleotides agree with TRBD1. Germline assignment: CDR1 KGHDR and CDR2 SFDVKD. This CDR3 contains 15 residues. V lost 3 bases to trimming and J lost 7 bases; unmatched junction nucleotides: 7. The CDR3: CATSDPPGTGAGYTF. The CDR3 DNA follows: TGTGCCACCAGTGATCCGCCCGGGACAGGGGCTGGCTACACCTTC.

This clonotype was counted many times. The gene calls are TRBV10-3 and TRBJ1-5, with 10 positions matching TRBD1. This CDR3 is built from 16 residues. V gave up 0 bases and J gave up 8 bases; unmatched junction bases: 7. In germline, CDR1 is ENHRY, CDR2 SYGVKD. In nucleotides, the CDR3 is TGTGCCATCAGTGAGTCCAAGACAGGGGGCGGAGAGCCCCAGCATTTT. This sequence encodes CAISESKTGGGEPQHF.

In this sample, this clonotype turned up a few times. The V call is TRBV2, the J call TRBJ2-1; 9 bases match TRBD2. J lost 15 bases, V lost 3 bases, and 12 bases had no gene match. CDR3 length: 14 amino acids. Germline V lookup: CDR1 SNHLY, CDR2 FYNNEI. CDR3 DNA sequence: TGTGCCAGCAGTGAGGAGGCGGGAGGGCCGTGGCGGTTCTTC. Amino acid sequence: CASSEEAGGPWRFF. The entire variable domain, with the rest obtained from reference TRBV2 and TRBJ2-1, is as follows: EPEVTQTPSHQVTQMGQEVILRCVPISNHLYFYWYRQILGQKVEFLVSFYNNEISEKSEIFDDQFSVERPDGSNFTLKIRSTKLEDSAMYFCASSEEAGGPWRFFGPGTRLTVL.

This clonotype was recorded many times. V usage is TRBV10-3 and J usage is TRBJ2-3; D not certain. The CDR3 sequence is 16 residues long. Trimming pared 3 bases from V and 2 bases from J, leaving 15 bases between. CDR1 and CDR2 (germline): ENHRY, SYGVKD. CDR3 loop: CAISDRGVWDTDTQYF. As DNA, the CDR3 is TGTGCCATCAGTGATCGTGGAGTTTGGGACACAGATACGCAGTATTTT.

Many counts were recorded for this clonotype. The chain uses TRBV25-1 and TRBJ2-3; perhaps TRBD1 as D (6 bases). This CDR3 region has 14 residues. Trimming removed 3 bases from V and 4 bases from J, with 11 bases in between. The germline CDR1 and CDR2 sequences are MGHDK and SYGVNS. The CDR3 here is CASSDPRGADTQYF. CDR3 nucleotide sequence: TGTGCCAGCAGTGATCCCAGGGGTGCAGATACGCAGTATTTT.

In its sample, this clonotype was seen many times. The chain has TRBV6-2 or TRBV6-3 and TRBJ2-3; unclear D gene. Trimming pared 6 bases from V and 6 bases from J, leaving 16 bases between. The CDR3 is made up of 14 amino acids. Germline V gene lookup returns CDR1 MNHEY and CDR2 SVGEGT. For the CDR3, the DNA is TGTGCCAGCAGATCCGCCTACGTTTCGGATACGCAGTATTTT. Its translation is CASRSAYVSDTQYF.

This clonotype has at least ten counts. The chain combines TRBV28 with TRBJ2-3; TRBD1 might be the D (5 bases). Trimming shortened V by 3 bases and J by 1 base, and 14 bases separated the two germline ends. Germline-derived CDR1 and CDR2 are MDHEN and SYDVKM. This CDR3 is 16 amino acids long. CDR3 sequence reads: CASSFLGVGGTDTQYF. The CDR3 coding sequence is TGTGCCAGCAGTTTCCTAGGGGTTGGGGGCACAGATACGCAGTATTTT.

The chain employs TRBV20-1 and TRBJ2-7; D is unresolved. The CDR3 sequence is 16 residues long. Germline assignment: CDR1 DFQATT and CDR2 SNEGSKA (reference sequence). Trimming left V 2 bases short and J 2 bases short, with 19 bases between. The CDR3 DNA follows: TGCAGTGCTAGACCTCTCGGTGTCGGGCATACCTACGAGCAGTACTTC. Protein: CSARPLGVGHTYEQYF.

This clonotype was counted many times. The genes are TRBV5-1 and TRBJ2-2; 9 bases align to TRBD1. This CDR3 comprises 16 residues. Germline-derived CDR1 and CDR2 are SGHRS and YFSETQ. After removal of 6 bases from V and 6 bases from J, the junction contained 12 bases not matched to a gene. The CDR3 DNA follows: TGCGCCAGCACCCCGGGAACAGGGGGCGCCTCCGGGGAGCTGTTTTTT. This sequence encodes CASTPGTGGASGELFF.

This clonotype was observed many times. This chain connects TRBV20-1 to TRBJ2-7; D may be TRBD2 (6 bases). Looked up from germline, CDR1 is DFQATT and CDR2 is SNEGSKA (reference sequence). This CDR3 is 11 amino acids long. V was pared by 3 bases and J by 9 bases, with 12 bases between. The CDR3 nucleotides are TGCAGTGCTAGGGATAACGGGGGGCAGTACTTC. Protein sequence: CSARDNGGQYF.

This chain uses TRBV27 with TRBJ2-6; a weak D match, TRBD1 (6 bases). CDR3 length: 17 residues. Looked up from germline, CDR1 is MNHEY and CDR2 is SMNVEV (reference sequence). The germline V and J ends were trimmed by 7 bases and 1 base, with 17 bases remaining between them. The CDR3 DNA is TGTGCCAGCATGGAAGTCTGGGGGCTTTCTGGGGCCAACGTCCTGACTTTC. Residues: CASMEVWGLSGANVLTF.